This T cell receptor (beta chain) emerged from a study of cytomegalovirus exposure and HLA in healthy donors. Measured with immunoSEQ multiplex PCR; TCRdb has only the in-frame clones, and not every one. The data hold 250,000 to 300,000 clones, with 80% to 90% observed a single time. Germline V CDR1 and CDR2: MDHEN, SYDVKM. The CDR3 is made up of 13 amino acids. The V gene lost 3 bases and the J gene lost 3 bases, with 9 bases spanning the gap. Separate from the roughly 720-subject first cohort was the approximately 130-subject validation cohort, to which the donors belonged. This chain links TRBV28 with TRBJ2-7, with D hard to call. The receptor was isolated from a woman between 18 and 30 years old in good health and CMV-seronegative. The sequenced material came from PBMCs. CDR3 in amino acids: CASSLGPVYEQYF. CDR3 in DNA: TGTGCCAGCAGTTTGGGCCCTGTCTACGAGCAGTACTTC.